The 3 T cell receptor beta chains presented below share a single source sample, sequenced in a study of OX40 agonist ivuxolimab in advanced cancers. The data were produced by immunoSEQ multiplex PCR, yet TCRdb's version contains in-frame clones alone and is incomplete. In the table there are about 94,000 clones, about nine tenths of which are singletons. Sequencing used CD4+ or CD8+ T cells sorted from blood, obtained in a trial of the OX40 agonist ivuxolimab. The source is an adult with an advanced solid tumor such as melanoma, head and neck, liver or kidney cancer.

The chain has TRBV30 and TRBJ1-2, with TRBD1 identical over 7 bases. The V gene's germline CDR1 is GTSNPN and CDR2 SVGIG (reference sequence). The CDR3 covers 13 residues. With V trimmed by 7 bases and J by 5 bases, 10 bases remained unmatched. Here the CDR3 reads CASTRGTAYGYTF. The CDR3 DNA reads as TGTGCCTCAACCCGAGGGACAGCATATGGCTACACCTTC. Combining the CDR3 with reference TRBV30 and TRBJ1-2 gives the whole variable domain SQTIHQWPATLVQPVGSPLSLECTVEGTSNPNLYWYRQAAGRGLQLLFYSVGIGQISSEVPQNLSASRPQDRQFILSSKKLLLSDSGFYLCASTRGTAYGYTFGSGTRLTVV.

For the CDR3, the DNA is TGTGCCAGCAGTTCGTACGAAGGGGATGAGCAGTTCTTC. It translates to CASSSYEGDEQFF. The chain recombines TRBV6-5 with TRBJ2-1; possibly TRBD1 for D (5 bases). Trimming took off 4 bases at V and 8 bases at J, with 12 bases between the two ends. The CDR3 sequence is 13 residues long. Germline lookup yields CDR1 MNHEY and CDR2 SVGAGI.

The chain joins TRBV6-6 to TRBJ2-4, with D perhaps assigned TRBD1 or TRBD2 (7 bases each). Germline CDR1 and CDR2: MNHNY and SVGAGI (reference sequence). The CDR3 runs 13 residues. V was trimmed by 10 bases and J by 8 bases, leaving 18 bases between them. The CDR3 nucleotides read TGTGCCACCCTCAGGGAGGGGGCCTACATTCAGTACTTC. Its translation: CATLREGAYIQYF.